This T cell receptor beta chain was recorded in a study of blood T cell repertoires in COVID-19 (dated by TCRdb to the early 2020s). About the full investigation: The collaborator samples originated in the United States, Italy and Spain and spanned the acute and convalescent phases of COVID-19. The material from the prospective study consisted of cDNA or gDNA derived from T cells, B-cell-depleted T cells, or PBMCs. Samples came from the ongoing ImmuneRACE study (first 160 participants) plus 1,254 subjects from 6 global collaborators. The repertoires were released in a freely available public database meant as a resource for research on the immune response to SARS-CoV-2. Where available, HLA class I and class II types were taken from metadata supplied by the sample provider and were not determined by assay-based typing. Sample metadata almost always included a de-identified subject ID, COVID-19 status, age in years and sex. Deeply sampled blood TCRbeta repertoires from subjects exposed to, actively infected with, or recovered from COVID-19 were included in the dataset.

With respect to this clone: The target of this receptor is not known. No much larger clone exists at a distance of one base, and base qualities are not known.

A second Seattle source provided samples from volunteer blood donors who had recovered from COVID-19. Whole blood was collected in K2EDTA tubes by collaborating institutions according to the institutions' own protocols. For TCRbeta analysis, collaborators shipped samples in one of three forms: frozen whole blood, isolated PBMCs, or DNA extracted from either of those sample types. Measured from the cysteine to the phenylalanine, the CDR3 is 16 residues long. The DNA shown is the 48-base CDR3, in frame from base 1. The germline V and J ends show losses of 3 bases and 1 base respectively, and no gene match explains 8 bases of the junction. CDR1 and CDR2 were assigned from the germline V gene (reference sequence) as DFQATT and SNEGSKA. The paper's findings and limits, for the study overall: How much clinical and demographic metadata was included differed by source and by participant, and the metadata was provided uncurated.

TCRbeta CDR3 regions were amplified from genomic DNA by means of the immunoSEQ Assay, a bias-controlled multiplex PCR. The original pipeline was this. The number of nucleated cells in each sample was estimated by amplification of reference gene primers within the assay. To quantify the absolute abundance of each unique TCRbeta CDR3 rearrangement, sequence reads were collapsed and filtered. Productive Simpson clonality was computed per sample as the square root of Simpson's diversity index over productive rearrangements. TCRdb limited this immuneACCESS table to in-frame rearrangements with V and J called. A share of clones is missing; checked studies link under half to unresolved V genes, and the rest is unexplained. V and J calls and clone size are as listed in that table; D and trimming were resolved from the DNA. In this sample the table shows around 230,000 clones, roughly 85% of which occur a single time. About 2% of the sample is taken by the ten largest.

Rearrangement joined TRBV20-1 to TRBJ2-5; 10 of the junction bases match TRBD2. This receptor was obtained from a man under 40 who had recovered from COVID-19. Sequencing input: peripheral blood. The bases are TGCAGTGCTAGTGGTCTAGCGGGGGCCTTCCAAGAGACCCAGTACTTC. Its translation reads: CSASGLAGAFQETQYF.